This T cell receptor (beta chain) was observed in a study of blood T cell repertoires in COVID-19 (dated by TCRdb to about 2020). About the study as a whole: Samples from collaborators originated in the United States, Italy and Spain and spanned both the acute and convalescent phases of COVID-19. The material from the prospective study consisted of cDNA or gDNA derived from T cells, B-cell-depleted T cells, or PBMCs. Subjects who had been exposed to COVID-19, were actively infected with it, or had recovered from it provided the deeply sampled blood TCRbeta repertoires that made up the dataset. The repertoires were released in a freely available public database meant as a resource for research on the immune response to SARS-CoV-2. The samples were drawn from two sources: the first 160 participants of the ongoing ImmuneRACE study, and 1,200 or so subjects contributed by 6 global collaborators. The sample metadata nearly always contained a de-identified subject ID, COVID-19 status, age in years and sex. Where available, HLA class I and class II types were taken from metadata supplied by the sample provider and were not determined by assay-based typing.

The collaborating institutions used their own protocols to collect whole blood in K2EDTA tubes. For TCRbeta analysis, collaborator samples were shipped as frozen whole blood, as isolated PBMCs, or as DNA extracted from either sample type. Beyond this particular receptor, the publication reports: The amount of clinical and demographic metadata varied by source and participant and was provided uncurated.

The CDR3 numbers 17 residues from cysteine through phenylalanine. Just the 51-base CDR3 DNA is kept, in frame starting at base 1. From a lookup of the germline V gene (reference sequence), CDR1 and CDR2 are LNHDA and SQIVND. At the junction V is shortened by 5 bases and J by 4 bases; bases outside the gene matches: 15. About this clone: Its antigen target is currently unknown. No much larger clonotype is one base removed from it; base qualities were not supplied.

TCRbeta CDR3 regions were amplified from genomic DNA using the immunoSEQ Assay, a bias-controlled multiplex PCR. The study's own analysis went as follows. Within the assay, amplification of reference gene primers was used to estimate how many nucleated cells each sample contained. To quantify the absolute abundance of each unique TCRbeta CDR3 rearrangement, sequence reads were collapsed and filtered. For each sample, productive Simpson clonality was calculated by taking the square root of Simpson's diversity index across productive rearrangements. As stored in TCRdb, this immuneACCESS dataset retains in-frame rearrangements with V and J assigned. A fraction of the clones does not appear; measured against another copy, unresolved V genes explain less than half of the discrepancy, and the remainder lacks a known reason. V and J calls and clone size are those listed in that table; D and trimming were worked out from the DNA. Recorded for this sample are 200,000 to 300,000 clones; roughly 82% of them occurred a single time. 4% to 5% of the sample is taken by the ten largest.

The clonotype comes from a woman in her 70s with acute or convalescent COVID-19. Sequenced: peripheral blood. Recombination joined TRBV19 with TRBJ1-1, with 8 bases aligning to TRBD1. CDR3 loop: CASSPTQGARMGTEAFF. The nucleotide sequence reads TGTGCCAGTAGTCCCACGCAGGGGGCGCGGATGGGCACTGAAGCTTTCTTT. Supplemented by the reference TRBV19 and TRBJ1-1 proteins around the CDR3, the complete variable domain is DGGITQSPKYLFRKEGQNVTLSCEQNLNHDAMYWYRQDPGQGLRLIYYSQIVNDFQKGDIAEGYSVSREKKESFPLTVTSAQKNPTAFYLCASSPTQGARMGTEAFFGQGTRLTVV.